This T cell receptor (beta chain) came from a study of early T cells in non-severe SARS-CoV-2 infection. The wider study: Sequencing of unsorted whole blood was done on bulk RNA, leaving chains unpaired.

As regards this clonotype: What it recognizes is unknown.

Individual cDNA molecules were tagged with unique molecular identifiers, the study reported. MiXCR was run by TCRdb on the 5' RACE reads, yielding one entry per CDR3 protein. The table records approximately 77,000 distinct CDR3 sequences, 15% of them present only once. CDR3 length equals 15 residues. The V segment lost 4 bases and the J segment 3 bases; nucleotides outside the gene matches: 7. The germline V gene encodes CDR1 SGHRS and CDR2 YFSETQ. The study, taken as a whole, reports: The matching step, a VDJdb search, favored anti-spike CD8 responses and missed private and CD4 specificities.

Sequenced: whole blood. This chain links TRBV5-1 with TRBJ2-3; the match to TRBD2 covers 8 bases. The TCR was taken from an adult who was a healthcare worker with PCR-confirmed SARS-CoV-2 infection or an uninfected control (not recorded which). The CDR3 DNA reads as TGCGCCAGCAGCCCGGGCGGGGGGTTTACAGATACGCAGTATTTT. Residues: CASSPGGGFTDTQYF.